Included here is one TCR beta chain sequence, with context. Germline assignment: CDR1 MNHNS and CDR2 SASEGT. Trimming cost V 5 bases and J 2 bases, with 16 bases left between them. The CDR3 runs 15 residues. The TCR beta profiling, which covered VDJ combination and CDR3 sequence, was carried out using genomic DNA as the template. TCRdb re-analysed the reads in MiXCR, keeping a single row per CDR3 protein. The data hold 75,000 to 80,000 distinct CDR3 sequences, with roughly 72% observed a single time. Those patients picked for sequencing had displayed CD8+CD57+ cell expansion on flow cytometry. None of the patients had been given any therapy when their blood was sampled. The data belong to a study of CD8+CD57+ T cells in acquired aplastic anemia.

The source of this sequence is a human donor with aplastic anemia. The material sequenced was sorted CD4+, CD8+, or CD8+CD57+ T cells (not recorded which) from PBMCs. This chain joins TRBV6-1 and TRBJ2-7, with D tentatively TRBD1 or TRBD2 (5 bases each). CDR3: CASSTGTPRPYEQYF. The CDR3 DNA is TGTGCCAGCAGTACCGGGACCCCAAGGCCCTACGAGCAGTACTTC.